One T cell receptor (beta chain) is described in this entry. Its antigen is unidentified. A read error may explain this, as a much larger clone is one base away. The length of the CDR3 is 14 residues. Between the trimmed V and J ends, which lost 5 bases and 8 bases, there was a span of 18 bases. The V gene's germline CDR1 is MDHEN and CDR2 SYDVKM. The entry originates in a study of T cells in Graves' hyperthyroidism and ophthalmopathy. Overall study results and limits: Also found in blood were most expanded thyroid clonotypes above 0.001.

Using RNA transcripts as the source, TCR beta CDR3 regions were amplified. HTBI primers were used for first-round RT-PCR of the TCR CDR3. TCRdb used MiXCR to reprocess the multiplex PCR reads, holding one entry per CDR3 protein. Of approximately 600,000 distinct CDR3 sequences listed, more than 20% are singletons. The chain couples TRBV28 to TRBJ1-2, with a possible D match to TRBD1 (5 bases). This clonotype originated in a man between 25 and 39 years old with Graves' ophthalmopathy. Sequences were obtained from blood. The CDR3 sequence is CASSLPTVGHGYTF. CDR3 bases: TGTGCCAGCAGTCTCCCGACGGTGGGGCACGGCTACACCTTC.